Shown below are 20 T cell receptor beta chains from a single sample sequenced in a study of blood T cells in healthy people across ages. Together with a sample-barcoded 5' primer, a J-beta primer mix was included in a second PCR lasting about 6 to 11 cycles. TCRdb re-called the 5' RACE reads through MiXCR, storing one row per CDR3 protein. Of just under 550,000 distinct CDR3 sequences detected, approximately 25% appear once; the ten largest clones hold around 10%. This sample also appeared in a second study, on T cells of mothers and their children.

Sequences were obtained from blood. The receptors were gathered from a boy between 10 and 17 years old in good health.

This chain links TRBV7-9 with TRBJ1-6; D perhaps matches TRBD1 (5 bases). In germline, CDR1 is SEHNR, CDR2 FQNEAQ (reference sequence). The V end was cut by 1 base, the J end by 7 bases, with 11 bases between. The CDR3 spans 15 residues. The CDR3 DNA follows: TGTGCCAGCAGCTTAGAGGGGCTCGGCAATTCACCCCTCCACTTT. Translated: CASSLEGLGNSPLHF.

The rearrangement links TRBV12-3 or TRBV12-4 to TRBJ2-5; 13 nucleotides match TRBD2. The CDR3 contains 16 residues. V shed 4 bases, J shed 1 base, and the junction held 3 bases outside the gene matches. This CDR3 reads CASSSGLAGSQETQYF. CDR3 bases: TGTGCCAGCAGTTCGGGACTAGCGGGGAGCCAAGAGACCCAGTACTTC.

This clonotype has a count of ten or more. The chain has TRBV29-1 and TRBJ2-5; unclear D gene. The ends were cut back, 4 bases at V and 0 bases at J, with 6 bases in the middle. The CDR3 extends over 12 amino acids. The germline gives CDR1 SQVTM, CDR2 ANQGSEA. This chain's CDR3 is CSVVPDQETQYF. The CDR3, as DNA: TGCAGCGTTGTTCCAGACCAAGAGACCCAGTACTTC.

Notes on this clonotype: With only one base between it and a far larger clone, this is likely a read error. CDR3 DNA: TGTGCCCGGAGCGGGGGGCTCCAAGAGACCCAGTACTTC. The encoded protein is CARSGGLQETQYF. The gene calls are TRBV30 and TRBJ2-5, with TRBD2 matching 9 bases. The CDR3 is 13 residues long. Per the germline V gene, CDR1 is GTSNPN and CDR2 is SVGIG (reference sequence).

This sequence joins TRBV7-2 and TRBJ1-2, with TRBD1 matching over 9 bases. Germline-derived CDR1 and CDR2 are SGHTA and FQGNSA. CDR3 length: 17 amino acids. Trimming removed 1 base from V and 5 bases from J; junction bases left unmatched: 11. In nucleotides, the CDR3 is TGTGCCAGCAGCTTAGAGTGGATACAGGGGGCTCGGTATGGCTACACCTTC. It codes for CASSLEWIQGARYGYTF.

This clonotype has more than one count but fewer than ten. This chain joins TRBV7-8 and TRBJ2-7; 8 bases fit TRBD2. The CDR3 runs to 16 residues. Losses at the gene ends were 5 bases for V and 3 bases for J; bases not matched to a gene: 12. The germline CDR1 and CDR2 sequences are SGHVS and FQNEAQ. Written as DNA, the CDR3 is TGTGCCAGCAGCCACGGCGTAGGACTAGCTATCTACGAGCAGTACTTC. This translates into CASSHGVGLAIYEQYF.

This clonotype was seen a few times. Compared with germline, one end of the junction differs, possibly owing to a read error. This chain uses TRBV12-3 or TRBV12-4 with TRBJ2-5; D tentatively reads TRBD1 or TRBD2 (5 bases each). The CDR3 extends over 13 amino acids. The CDR3 DNA reads TGTGCCAACAGTTTCGAGGGGTTTATGACCCAGTACTTC. It encodes CANSFEGFMTQYF.

This rearrangement joins TRBV25-1 to TRBJ2-7; D perhaps matches TRBD2 (6 bases). V dropped 3 bases and J dropped 2 bases, with 11 bases sitting between them. The germline V gene has CDR1 MGHDK and CDR2 SYGVNS. The CDR3 consists of 14 residues. The CDR3 DNA reads TGTGCCAGCAGTGAGAGGAGGGAGACCTACGAGCAGTACTTC. It translates to CASSERRETYEQYF.

This clonotype occurred a few times. V is TRBV7-9 and J is TRBJ2-1; maybe TRBD2 (6 bases). The CDR3 totals 18 residues. CDR1 and CDR2 from the germline V gene are SEHNR and FQNEAQ (reference sequence). The germline V and J ends were trimmed by 0 bases and 0 bases, with 15 bases remaining between them. In DNA, the CDR3 is TGTGCCAGCAGCTTAGCGCGTAGCGCGGGGCGCTCCTACAATGAGCAGTTCTTC. It is translated as CASSLARSAGRSYNEQFF.

The chain combines TRBV27 with TRBJ2-5; D is possibly TRBD2 (5 bases). Gene TRBJ2-7 matches the end of the DNA better, so the J call may be wrong. The CDR3 runs 14 residues. CDR1 and CDR2 (germline): MNHEY, SMNVEV (reference sequence). The DNA of the CDR3 is TGTGCCAGCAGTGCCGCCAGCGGAGCCAACGAGCAGTACTTC. Amino acids: CASSAASGANEQYF.

This clonotype was seen a handful of times. This chain links TRBV6-2 or TRBV6-3 with TRBJ2-3, with a weak D call TRBD2 (6 bases). The CDR3 runs 14 residues. Germline CDR1 MNHEY, CDR2 SVGEGT. V lost 8 bases and J lost 2, with 14 bases in between. The CDR3, as DNA: TGTGCCAGCGGGAGGAGGCCGTCCACAGATACGCAGTATTTT. Amino acids: CASGRRPSTDTQYF.

This CDR3 reads CASSSWVQGTGQPQHF. DNA for the CDR3: TGTGCCAGCAGCTCGTGGGTACAGGGGACAGGACAGCCCCAGCATTTT. V usage is TRBV5-5 and J usage is TRBJ1-5; 8 nucleotides align to TRBD1. Germline-derived CDR1 and CDR2 are SGHKS and YYEKEE (reference sequence). V lost 3 bases to trimming and J lost 7 bases; unmatched junction nucleotides: 12. CDR3 length: 16 residues.

The V gene is TRBV4-1, the J gene TRBJ2-1; 11 nucleotides align to TRBD2. The germline CDR1 and CDR2 sequences are MGHRA and YSYEKL. The ends lost 1 base at V and 3 bases at J; junction bases unmatched: 5. The CDR3 extends over 17 amino acids. The CDR3 region has the DNA TGCGCCAGCAGCCAAGTCACCGGGACTAGCGGCTACAATGAGCAGTTCTTC. Translating it yields CASSQVTGTSGYNEQFF.

This clonotype was seen a handful of times. V is TRBV2 and J is TRBJ2-5, with 7 bases lining up with TRBD2. The J call may be faulty, since TRBJ2-1 better matches the DNA end. Germline assignment: CDR1 SNHLY and CDR2 FYNNEI. CDR3 length equals 13 residues. The CDR3: CASITSDPNEQFF. The CDR3 nucleotides read TGTGCCAGCATAACTAGCGACCCCAATGAGCAGTTCTTC.

This chain uses TRBV6-2 or TRBV6-3 with TRBJ2-7, with D possibly being TRBD2 (6 bases). V lost 11 bases and J lost 1, with 15 bases in between. This CDR3 is built from 13 residues. The germline CDR1 and CDR2 sequences are MNHEY and SVGEGT. In DNA form, the CDR3 reads TGTGCCGCGACGCCTAGCGCATCCTACGAGCAGTACTTC. Its translation is CAATPSASYEQYF.

This clonotype turned up a few times. The V gene is TRBV6-6, the J gene TRBJ2-5; 11 nucleotides agree with TRBD1. J gave up 4 bases and V 6 bases, and 4 bases lay outside the gene matches. The CDR3 spans 14 residues. Germline CDR1 and CDR2: MNHNY and SVGAGI (reference sequence). The chain's CDR3 is CASSRTGGRETQYF. In nucleotides, the CDR3 is TGTGCCAGCAGCCGGACAGGGGGCAGAGAGACCCAGTACTTC.

This clonotype was recorded a few times. This sequence joins TRBV7-9 and TRBJ2-7; D is possibly TRBD1 (6 bases). Trimming left V 10 bases short and J 2 bases short, with 18 bases between. The CDR3 runs 14 residues. Germline lookup yields CDR1 SEHNR and CDR2 FQNEAQ (reference sequence). The DNA of the CDR3 is TGTGCCACCGGGGACGGTACAGGGACCTACGAGCAGTACTTC. Translated, it gives CATGDGTGTYEQYF.

This clonotype was detected a few times. CDR3 sequence (DNA): TGTGCCAGCAGGAATAGCGGGAGCTCTAGTTGGGAGACCCAGTACTTC. This translates into CASRNSGSSSWETQYF. The chain employs TRBV28 and TRBJ2-5; 9 bases fit TRBD2. The germline CDR1 and CDR2 sequences are MDHEN and SYDVKM. V dropped 6 bases and J dropped 5; count of bases not matched to a gene: 13. The CDR3 totals 16 residues.

This clonotype was observed a handful of times. Given a much more abundant clone one base away, this may be a read error. The CDR3 end shows no conserved phenylalanine or tryptophan, and so a read error is likely. The chain uses TRBV6-2 or TRBV6-3 and TRBJ1-2; TRBD1 matches 10 bases. Per germline, CDR1 MNHEY and CDR2 SVGEGT. CDR3 length equals 18 residues. J gave up 2 bases and V 4 bases, and 13 bases lay outside the gene matches. For the CDR3, the DNA is TGTGCCAGCAGTTGGGACAGGGGATCGTCGGCCGGGAACTATGGCTACACCTTA. Its protein is CASSWDRGSSAGNYGYTL.

The rearrangement joins TRBV2 to TRBJ1-4, with unresolved D. V lost 7 bases to trimming and J lost 8 bases, with 11 bases between them. The CDR3 totals 12 residues. The germline V gene encodes CDR1 SNHLY and CDR2 FYNNEI. For the CDR3, the DNA is TGTGCCAGCATGGTTCTCCGGGAAAAACTGTTTTTT. It specifies CASMVLREKLFF.